This is a list of T cell receptor beta chains from one sample in a study of metastatic and nonmetastatic thyroid tumors. From the PCR reads, TCRdb re-called clones with MiXCR. The top ten clones hold approximately 9.8% of a sample with approximately 40,000 clones, 25% to 35% of them seen once. Source material: blood. Receptor source: a male donor with papillary thyroid cancer or a benign thyroid nodule (not recorded which). Some clones in this sample may be carry-over from other donors' samples. Each CDR3 is given with its conserved first and last residue. D genes are given only for firm matches. Expanded clones are given a class, and other clones once, few, many or no size at all.

clone size: NA
D gene: TRBD2
J gene: TRBJ2-7
V gene: TRBV6-1
CDR3 DNA: TGTGCCAGCAGTGAAGCGGGGGGACTAGCGGGAGGGTACGAGCAGTACTTC
CDR3 protein: CASSEAGGLAGGYEQYF

clone size: NA
D gene: TRBD1
J gene: TRBJ1-2
V gene: TRBV13
CDR3 DNA: TGTGCCAGCAGCCAGGGACAGTTCAGCTACACCTTC
CDR3 protein: CASSQGQFSYTF

clone size: many
D gene: NA
J gene: TRBJ2-7
V gene: TRBV28
CDR3 DNA: TGTGCCATTACTGCAGGGGAGGGGTACGAGCAGTACTTC
CDR3 protein: CAITAGEGYEQYF

clone size: NA
D gene: NA
J gene: TRBJ1-2
V gene: TRBV3-1
CDR3 DNA: TGTGCCAGCAGCCTAAGCGTAGGGGGCTACACCTTC
CDR3 protein: CASSLSVGGYTF

clone size: many
D gene: TRBD2
J gene: TRBJ2-1
V gene: TRBV24-1
CDR3 DNA: TGTGCCACCAGTGATTTCTGGGCGGGAGAACACAATGAGCAGTTCTTC
CDR3 protein: CATSDFWAGEHNEQFF

clone size: many
D gene: TRBD1
J gene: TRBJ1-5
V gene: TRBV27
CDR3 DNA: TGTGCCAGCAGTTCCTCCAGGGGGCTAAACAATCAGCCCCAGCATTTT
CDR3 protein: CASSSSRGLNNQPQHF

clone size: NA
D gene: NA
J gene: TRBJ2-1
V gene: TRBV28
CDR3 DNA: TGTGCCAGCGGGTGGGGGGTTGGGCGAAATGAGCAGTTCTTC
CDR3 protein: CASGWGVGRNEQFF

clone size: NA
D gene: NA
J gene: TRBJ2-7
V gene: TRBV11-1
CDR3 DNA: TGTGCCAGCAGCTCCCCACAGGGTCCCGAGCAGTACTTC
CDR3 protein: CASSSPQGPEQYF

clone size: many
D gene: TRBD1
J gene: TRBJ1-2
V gene: TRBV28
CDR3 DNA: TGTGCCAGCAGCTACCCCGGACAGGACTTTAACTATGGCTACACCTTC
CDR3 protein: CASSYPGQDFNYGYTF

clone size: few
D gene: TRBD1
J gene: TRBJ1-4
V gene: TRBV27
CDR3 DNA: TGTGCCAGCAGTTTATCGGGACAGACTAATGAAAAACTGTTTTTT
CDR3 protein: CASSLSGQTNEKLFF

clone size: many
D gene: TRBD2
J gene: TRBJ2-3
V gene: TRBV28
CDR3 DNA: TGTGCCAGCAGTCCCCCTACTAGCGGCACAGATACGCAGTATTTT
CDR3 protein: CASSPPTSGTDTQYF

clone size: once
D gene: NA
J gene: TRBJ2-3
V gene: TRBV11-3
CDR3 DNA: TGTGCCAGCAGTCTAGGGTCTAGCACAGATACGCAGTATTTT
CDR3 protein: CASSLGSSTDTQYF

clone size: NA
D gene: NA
J gene: TRBJ2-7
V gene: TRBV20-1
CDR3 DNA: TGCAGTGCCTACCCGGGTGGGGACGAGCAGTACTTC
CDR3 protein: CSAYPGGDEQYF

clone size: many
D gene: TRBD1
J gene: TRBJ1-1
V gene: TRBV5-1
CDR3 DNA: TGCGCCAGCAGGGACAGGGCTAACACTGAAGCTTTCTTT
CDR3 protein: CASRDRANTEAFF

clone size: many
D gene: TRBD1
J gene: TRBJ1-6
V gene: TRBV9
CDR3 DNA: TGTGCCAGCAAAGGGACAGGGAATTCACCCCTCCACTTT
CDR3 protein: CASKGTGNSPLHF

clone size: NA
D gene: TRBD1
J gene: TRBJ2-7
V gene: TRBV28
CDR3 DNA: TGTGCCAGCAGTGTCAGACAGGGCTACGAGCAGTACTTC
CDR3 protein: CASSVRQGYEQYF

clone size: NA
D gene: TRBD2
J gene: TRBJ2-2
V gene: TRBV6-2/TRBV6-3
CDR3 DNA: TGTGCCAGCAGTATAAGCCGGGGGGCCGGGGAGCTGTTTTTT
CDR3 protein: CASSISRGAGELFF

clone size: many
D gene: NA
J gene: TRBJ2-3
V gene: TRBV6-1
CDR3 DNA: TGTGCCAGCCGAATGGGCACAGATACGCAGTATTTT
CDR3 protein: CASRMGTDTQYF

clone size: few
D gene: NA
J gene: TRBJ1-6
V gene: TRBV27
CDR3 DNA: TGTGCCAGCAGTCCCTGGGCCTCCTATAATTCACCCCTCCACTTT
CDR3 protein: CASSPWASYNSPLHF

clone size: medium-sized
D gene: TRBD2
J gene: TRBJ2-1
V gene: TRBV6-1
CDR3 DNA: TGTGCCAGCAGTCAGGGGTGGACTAGCACCTACAATGAGCAGTTCTTC
CDR3 protein: CASSQGWTSTYNEQFF

clone size: many
D gene: NA
J gene: TRBJ2-2
V gene: TRBV6-1
CDR3 DNA: TGTGCCAGCAGACACGATGAGTTTCGGGAGCTGTTTTTT
CDR3 protein: CASRHDEFRELFF

clone size: many
D gene: NA
J gene: TRBJ1-5
V gene: TRBV10-1
CDR3 DNA: TGCGCCAGCAGTGAAAGGGGTAAGGAACAGCCCCAGCATTTT
CDR3 protein: CASSERGKEQPQHF

clone size: NA
D gene: NA
J gene: TRBJ1-5
V gene: TRBV15
CDR3 DNA: TGTGCCACCAGCTCCAATCGGAGCAATCAGCCCCATCATTTT
CDR3 protein: CATSSNRSNQPHHF

clone size: few
D gene: TRBD2
J gene: TRBJ2-5
V gene: TRBV4-1
CDR3 DNA: TGCGCCAGCAGCCCGAGACTAGCGGGGTGGGTGATACAAGATACCCAGTACTTC
CDR3 protein: CASSPRLAGWVIQDTQYF

clone size: many
D gene: TRBD1
J gene: TRBJ2-7
V gene: TRBV20-1
CDR3 DNA: TGCAGTGGGGTTCAGGCAGGACAGGGTTACGAGCAGTACTTC
CDR3 protein: CSGVQAGQGYEQYF

clone size: NA
D gene: NA
J gene: TRBJ2-7
V gene: TRBV2
CDR3 DNA: TGTGCCAGAATACTCCACGGCCAGCAGTACTTC
CDR3 protein: CARILHGQQYF

clone size: medium-sized
D gene: NA
J gene: TRBJ1-2
V gene: TRBV4-1
CDR3 DNA: TGCGCCAGCAGCCAAAGCGGCCAGGGGCCGGGGGGCTACACCTTC
CDR3 protein: CASSQSGQGPGGYTF

clone size: NA
D gene: NA
J gene: TRBJ2-7
V gene: TRBV7-2
CDR3 DNA: TGTGCCAGCGGGGGCGGGAGTCGGAACGAGCAGTACTTC
CDR3 protein: CASGGGSRNEQYF

clone size: many
D gene: TRBD1
J gene: TRBJ2-3
V gene: TRBV11-2
CDR3 DNA: TGTGCCAGCAGCTTAGAATTGGTGCCAGGGGGTACAGATACGCAGTATTTT
CDR3 protein: CASSLELVPGGTDTQYF

clone size: NA
D gene: TRBD2
J gene: TRBJ2-7
V gene: TRBV6-4
CDR3 DNA: TGTGCCAGAAAACTAGCGGGAGTAATCTATGAGCAGTACTTC
CDR3 protein: CARKLAGVIYEQYF

clone size: many
D gene: NA
J gene: TRBJ2-7
V gene: TRBV3-1
CDR3 DNA: TGTGCCAGCAGCCAAGCGGACACGTACTACGAGCAGTACTTC
CDR3 protein: CASSQADTYYEQYF

clone size: NA
D gene: TRBD2
J gene: TRBJ2-6
V gene: TRBV30
CDR3 DNA: TGTGCCTGGACTAGCGGGAATGGGGCCAACGTCCTGACTTTC
CDR3 protein: CAWTSGNGANVLTF

clone size: NA
D gene: TRBD2
J gene: TRBJ2-7
V gene: TRBV20-1
CDR3 DNA: TGCAGTGCCCAGCCTAGCGGGCCCTACGAGCAGTACTTC
CDR3 protein: CSAQPSGPYEQYF

clone size: medium-sized
D gene: NA
J gene: TRBJ1-2
V gene: TRBV13
CDR3 DNA: TGTGCCAGCAGTTTACGGGAGGGGGGCTACACCTTC
CDR3 protein: CASSLREGGYTF

clone size: medium-sized
D gene: TRBD2
J gene: TRBJ2-7
V gene: TRBV2
CDR3 DNA: TGTGCTTACGGCGGGAGCTCCTACGAGCAGTACTTC
CDR3 protein: CAYGGSSYEQYF

clone size: medium-sized
D gene: TRBD1
J gene: TRBJ1-6
V gene: TRBV20-1
CDR3 DNA: TGCAGTGCTAGAGATAACAGGGGGCTCTCACCCCTCCACTTT
CDR3 protein: CSARDNRGLSPLHF

clone size: many
D gene: NA
J gene: TRBJ1-4
V gene: TRBV6-1
CDR3 DNA: TGTGCCAGCAGTGTGTTGTCGGGCGCGAGCAGCGAAAAACTGTTTTTT
CDR3 protein: CASSVLSGASSEKLFF